A selection of T cell receptor beta chains follows, all from one sample in a study of blood T cell repertoires in COVID-19. Method: immunoSEQ multiplex PCR; TCRdb's copy keeps in-frame clones and lacks some. Seen here are 250,000 or so clones, 86% observed once, and the top ten hold about 3%. Sequencing was carried out using peripheral blood. Every receptor here comes from a woman in her 30s with active or convalescent COVID-19. Each CDR3 is given without its conserved first and last residue. D genes are given only for firm matches.

CDR3aa: ASSQDRGRDGQY
v_gene: TRBV7-2
j_gene: TRBJ2-7
d_gene: TRBD1

CDR3aa: ASSQGQNQPQH
v_gene: TRBV4-3
j_gene: TRBJ1-5
d_gene: TRBD1

CDR3aa: ASSQAGPGELF
v_gene: TRBV4-2
j_gene: TRBJ2-2
d_gene: .

CDR3aa: ASSLGGGPSSYNEQF
v_gene: TRBV11-2
j_gene: TRBJ2-1
d_gene: .

CDR3aa: ASSLVLGQETQY
v_gene: TRBV7-9
j_gene: TRBJ2-5
d_gene: .

CDR3aa: ASSLRGAEKLF
v_gene: TRBV28
j_gene: TRBJ1-4
d_gene: .

CDR3aa: ASSYFARGRAVNQPQH
v_gene: TRBV6-2/TRBV6-3
j_gene: TRBJ1-5
d_gene: .

CDR3aa: ASRFRLDRGYEQY
v_gene: TRBV2
j_gene: TRBJ2-7
d_gene: TRBD1

CDR3aa: ASSPSRRADTQY
v_gene: TRBV7-2
j_gene: TRBJ2-3
d_gene: .

CDR3aa: ASSLQGTEAF
v_gene: TRBV5-1
j_gene: TRBJ1-1
d_gene: .

CDR3aa: ATERSNRGGLPNEQF
v_gene: TRBV10-3
j_gene: TRBJ2-1
d_gene: TRBD2

CDR3aa: AISAQGGNQPQH
v_gene: TRBV10-3
j_gene: TRBJ1-5
d_gene: TRBD1

CDR3aa: ARSLGPNTEAF
v_gene: TRBV5-3
j_gene: TRBJ1-1
d_gene: .

CDR3aa: ASSLLAGSSYNEQF
v_gene: TRBV5-5
j_gene: TRBJ2-1
d_gene: TRBD2

CDR3aa: ASRGLGYYNEQF
v_gene: TRBV19
j_gene: TRBJ2-1
d_gene: TRBD2

CDR3aa: ASSQDNAGGEGYT
v_gene: TRBV3-1/TRBV3-2
j_gene: TRBJ1-2
d_gene: TRBD1

CDR3aa: AWSSQRNTEAF
v_gene: TRBV30
j_gene: TRBJ1-1
d_gene: .

CDR3aa: ASSQGLAGTDEQF
v_gene: TRBV7-3
j_gene: TRBJ2-1
d_gene: TRBD2

CDR3aa: ASGLGQGGTEAF
v_gene: TRBV12-5
j_gene: TRBJ1-1
d_gene: .

CDR3aa: ASSLGGRDRVIWQPQH
v_gene: TRBV7-8
j_gene: TRBJ1-5
d_gene: TRBD1

CDR3aa: ASSQRGRVAF
v_gene: TRBV27
j_gene: TRBJ1-1
d_gene: .

CDR3aa: ASSREGGQPQH
v_gene: TRBV7-9
j_gene: TRBJ1-5
d_gene: .

CDR3aa: AISARGAYEQY
v_gene: TRBV10-3
j_gene: TRBJ2-7
d_gene: TRBD2

CDR3aa: ASSPTGQHGYT
v_gene: TRBV3-1/TRBV3-2
j_gene: TRBJ1-2
d_gene: .

CDR3aa: ASSVRQAETQY
v_gene: TRBV25-1
j_gene: TRBJ2-5
d_gene: .

CDR3aa: ASSLGSGNTIY
v_gene: TRBV7-2
j_gene: TRBJ1-3
d_gene: .

CDR3aa: ASRQMSGGSYNEQF
v_gene: TRBV7-8
j_gene: TRBJ2-1
d_gene: TRBD2

CDR3aa: ASSQLAGGPVTQY
v_gene: TRBV6-2/TRBV6-3
j_gene: TRBJ2-5
d_gene: TRBD2

CDR3aa: ASSLLGGAAGYT
v_gene: TRBV28
j_gene: TRBJ1-2
d_gene: .

CDR3aa: ASSPQRDRASYEQY
v_gene: TRBV18
j_gene: TRBJ2-7
d_gene: TRBD1

CDR3aa: ASPGTGRNEQY
v_gene: TRBV6-5
j_gene: TRBJ2-7
d_gene: TRBD1

CDR3aa: ASSLWAGGGNYGYT
v_gene: TRBV28
j_gene: TRBJ1-2
d_gene: TRBD1

CDR3aa: ASTSGETGLPGTEAF
v_gene: TRBV5-1
j_gene: TRBJ1-1
d_gene: TRBD1

CDR3aa: ASSQEGGREQY
v_gene: TRBV3-1/TRBV3-2
j_gene: TRBJ2-7
d_gene: .

CDR3aa: ASSWDRDTEAF
v_gene: TRBV5-1
j_gene: TRBJ1-1
d_gene: TRBD1

CDR3aa: ASSVTGFNTEAF
v_gene: TRBV9
j_gene: TRBJ1-1
d_gene: .

CDR3aa: ASSRTAYEQY
v_gene: TRBV6-2/TRBV6-3
j_gene: TRBJ2-7
d_gene: .

CDR3aa: ASSLGLAGALNDNEQF
v_gene: TRBV7-2
j_gene: TRBJ2-1
d_gene: TRBD2

CDR3aa: ASSDFTSSGIRQAGNTIY
v_gene: TRBV6-4
j_gene: TRBJ1-3
d_gene: .

CDR3aa: ASSQEAGLGTGELF
v_gene: TRBV4-1
j_gene: TRBJ2-2
d_gene: .

CDR3aa: ASSGREANEKLF
v_gene: TRBV2
j_gene: TRBJ1-4
d_gene: .

CDR3aa: ASQGTGQVQETQY
v_gene: TRBV7-9
j_gene: TRBJ2-5
d_gene: TRBD1

CDR3aa: ASSLAAGEGSYNEQF
v_gene: TRBV4-2
j_gene: TRBJ2-1
d_gene: TRBD2

CDR3aa: ASSPVGGAGYT
v_gene: TRBV18
j_gene: TRBJ1-2
d_gene: .

CDR3aa: ASSPQGYGTEGQPQH
v_gene: TRBV6-2/TRBV6-3
j_gene: TRBJ1-5
d_gene: TRBD1

CDR3aa: ASSRTSGALISYEQY
v_gene: TRBV7-2
j_gene: TRBJ2-7
d_gene: TRBD2

CDR3aa: ASSRGQGGVGNTIY
v_gene: TRBV18
j_gene: TRBJ1-3
d_gene: TRBD1

CDR3aa: ASRRTGSYEQY
v_gene: TRBV6-5
j_gene: TRBJ2-7
d_gene: TRBD1

CDR3aa: ASSRVQYPSGNTIY
v_gene: TRBV9
j_gene: TRBJ1-3
d_gene: .

CDR3aa: ASSISTGGDHEQF
v_gene: TRBV7-9
j_gene: TRBJ2-1
d_gene: TRBD1

CDR3aa: ASSGQGAVQPQH
v_gene: TRBV10-2
j_gene: TRBJ1-5
d_gene: TRBD1

CDR3aa: ATSEGVNGYT
v_gene: TRBV24-1
j_gene: TRBJ1-2
d_gene: .

CDR3aa: ASSFLQGNTIY
v_gene: TRBV5-8
j_gene: TRBJ1-3
d_gene: .

CDR3aa: ASSTQVGNQPQH
v_gene: TRBV3-1/TRBV3-2
j_gene: TRBJ1-5
d_gene: .

CDR3aa: ASSPGLAF
v_gene: TRBV7-9
j_gene: TRBJ1-1
d_gene: .